A single sample gave rise to the 10 T cell receptor beta chains below, sequenced in a study of cytomegalovirus exposure and HLA in healthy donors. 60 Vbeta and 13 Jbeta primers were used in PCR. Only in-frame clones appear in the TCRdb table, and some are missing; sequencing was by immunoSEQ multiplex PCR. Among over 150,000 clones listed, 80% were seen once. Sequencing was performed on PBMCs. These receptors were taken from a boy between 10 and 17 years old in good health and CMV-seronegative.

The chain links TRBV27 to TRBJ1-4; TRBD1 agrees at 7 bases. This CDR3 is 13 amino acids long. Per germline, CDR1 MNHEY and CDR2 SMNVEV (reference sequence). V lost 3 bases to trimming and J lost 8 bases; unmatched junction nucleotides: 3. CDR3 residues: CASSFYRGEKLFF. The CDR3 DNA sequence: TGTGCCAGCAGTTTTTACAGGGGCGAAAAACTGTTTTTT.

This clone occurred once. V and J are TRBV6-5 and TRBJ2-1, with TRBD2 identical over 12 bases. This CDR3 contains 16 residues. Germline CDR1 MNHEY, CDR2 SVGAGI. V shed 2 bases and J 8 bases; nucleotides not matched to a gene: 7. The CDR3 nucleotides are TGTGCCAGCAGTTACGGTACTAGCGGGGGGATGGATGAGCAGTTCTTC. Translation gives CASSYGTSGGMDEQFF.

The CDR3 spells CASSVEQGATEAFF. The CDR3 region has the DNA TGTGCCAGCAGTGTCGAACAGGGGGCCACTGAAGCTTTCTTT. This rearrangement joins TRBV6-4 to TRBJ1-1, with TRBD1 matching over 9 bases. The germline gives CDR1 MRHNA, CDR2 SNTAGT. V was pared by 4 bases and J by 4 bases, with 4 bases of the junction left unmatched. This CDR3 is built from 14 residues.

The chain links TRBV7-6 to TRBJ2-5, with D tentatively TRBD2 (5 bases). CDR3 length: 14 residues. Trimming took 5 bases from V and 3 from J, leaving 13 bases between them. Germline V gives CDR1 SGHVS, CDR2 FNYEAQ. The CDR3 spells CASSPRPGKETQYF. For the CDR3, the DNA is TGTGCCAGCAGCCCGAGGCCGGGGAAAGAGACCCAGTACTTC.

This sequence joins TRBV30 and TRBJ2-7; 11 bases fit TRBD2. The germline V gene encodes CDR1 GTSNPN and CDR2 SVGIG (reference sequence). Unmatched junction bases numbered 8, after V lost 2 bases and J lost 5 bases. CDR3 length equals 15 residues. DNA for the CDR3: TGTGCCTGGAGTCCCCAGGGACTAGCGGTCCACGAGCAGTACTTC. Protein sequence: CAWSPQGLAVHEQYF.

This clone has only one observation. V gene TRBV29-1 combines with J gene TRBJ2-1; 9 bases fit TRBD2. Germline V gene lookup returns CDR1 SQVTM and CDR2 ANQGSEA. This CDR3 spans 16 amino acids. J was trimmed by 4 bases and V by 4 bases; bases with no gene match: 11. The CDR3 spells CSVAAGTSKSYNEQFF. The CDR3 DNA reads TGCAGCGTTGCCGCCGGGACTAGCAAATCATACAATGAGCAGTTCTTC.

This chain joins TRBV9 and TRBJ2-1, with D possibly being TRBD1 (6 bases). Germline loops: CDR1 SGDLS, CDR2 YYNGEE. This CDR3 has 15 amino acids. Trimming cost V 0 bases and J 0 bases, with 7 bases left between them. The CDR3 spells CASSVDRDSYNEQFF. CDR3 nucleotides: TGTGCCAGCAGCGTAGACAGGGACTCCTACAATGAGCAGTTCTTC.

The chain links TRBV5-1 to TRBJ2-5; 8 bases line up with TRBD2. Germline V gene data show CDR1 as SGHRS and CDR2 as YFSETQ. The junction had 9 bases not matched to a gene; V was cut back by 3 bases and J by 5 bases. The CDR3 is made up of 15 amino acids. The CDR3 reads CASSSPKGGGETQYF. CDR3 DNA: TGCGCCAGCAGCTCCCCCAAAGGCGGGGGGGAGACCCAGTACTTC.

The V gene is TRBV6-1, the J gene TRBJ1-3, with D possibly TRBD1 on 6 matching bases. CDR3 size: 14 residues. Trimming cost V 6 bases and J 0 bases, with 9 bases left between them. The germline V gene encodes CDR1 MNHNS and CDR2 SASEGT. The DNA of the CDR3 is TGTGCCAGCAGCCGGGACATCTCTGGAAACACCATATATTTT. This sequence encodes CASSRDISGNTIYF.

The chain couples TRBV30 to TRBJ1-1; D may be TRBD1 (5 bases). The CDR3 runs 13 residues. The germline gives CDR1 GTSNPN, CDR2 SVGIG (reference sequence). The germline V and J ends were trimmed by 5 bases and 5 bases, with 15 bases remaining between them. The chain's CDR3 is CAWHRGIVTEAFF. CDR3 DNA: TGTGCCTGGCATAGGGGTATAGTGACTGAAGCTTTCTTT.